This T cell receptor (beta chain) stems from a study of T-cell reconstitution after alpha-beta-depleted transplantation in children. Many counts were recorded for this clonotype. Unique molecular identifiers were incorporated into the prepared TCRbeta library. TCRdb reprocessed the PCR reads with MiXCR, giving one entry per CDR3 protein. Seen here are 350,000 to 400,000 distinct CDR3 sequences, 13% observed once, and the top ten hold about 3.9%. The ends were cut back, 5 bases at V and 2 bases at J, with 16 bases in the middle. There are 16 residues in the CDR3. The TCR comes from a human donor who donated a stem cell graft to a child with Fanconi anemia. The sequencing here drew on PBMCs, taken from the stem cell graft. The V gene is TRBV12-3 or TRBV12-4, the J gene TRBJ1-5, with D perhaps TRBD1 (6 bases). The CDR3 loop reads CASSPDPPGGNQPQHF. The CDR3 coding sequence is TGTGCCAGCAGTCCTGACCCACCAGGGGGCAATCAGCCCCAGCATTTT.